The subject of this entry is one TCR beta chain. The source of the sample is a study of blood T cell repertoires in COVID-19. Looking at the study overall: Acute and convalescent COVID-19 samples came from the United States, Italy and Spain. Nucleic acid was either cDNA or gDNA, and it came from T cells, B-cell-depleted T cells, or PBMCs.

The CDR3 is made up of 17 amino acids. In the authors' methods: Amplification of reference gene primers was used by the study to estimate nucleated cell counts. Here immunoSEQ multiplex PCR was the method, and the copy in TCRdb shows in-frame clones only, minus some. The V and J calls and clone size come from that table; D and trimming were worked out from the DNA. The table records some 260,000 clones, 65% to 90% of them present only once. This chain uses TRBV21-1 with TRBJ2-7; the table's D call of TRBD1 was not tested on the DNA. TRBV21-1 counts as a pseudogene. Sequenced sample: peripheral blood. The sequence was collected from a woman aged 80 or over with active or convalescent COVID-19. The DNA of the CDR3 is TGTGCCAGCAGTGCCGGGACAGGGAACACTCTCGGCTACGAGCAGTACTTC. This gives the protein CASSAGTGNTLGYEQYF.